This TCR beta chain was profiled in a study of blood T cell repertoires in COVID-19. The method was immunoSEQ multiplex PCR; TCRdb's version includes in-frame clones alone and lacks a portion of them. Among over 200,000 clones, about 87% were seen once, and the ten largest hold roughly 4%. The V gene lost 6 bases and the J gene lost 4 bases, with 18 bases spanning the gap. This CDR3 is built from 15 residues. Germline assignment: CDR1 LNHDA and CDR2 SQIVND (reference sequence). V usage is TRBV19 and J usage is TRBJ1-2; D unresolved. Source material: peripheral blood. The source of this sequence is a man aged 55 to 70 who had recovered from COVID-19. The CDR3 region is CASSEILGQIYGYTF. The CDR3 DNA sequence: TGTGCCAGTAGCGAGATCCTTGGGCAGATCTATGGCTACACCTTC.